These T cell receptor beta chains were read from a single sample in a study of CD8+ T cells in alopecia areata. The protocol was immunoSEQ multiplex PCR, while the TCRdb copy is restricted to in-frame clones and leaves out a portion. In the table there are about 220,000 clones, under 60% of which are singletons. Sequencing used CD4+ T cells sorted from blood, obtained at week 4, from a patient treated with tofacitinib. These receptors originate from a human donor with alopecia areata. CDR3s include the opening cysteine and the closing phenylalanine or tryptophan. A D gene is named only where the DNA matches it firmly. Clone size is stated in some rows and not others, as once, few, many or a class when expanded.

D gene | J gene | clone size | V gene | CDR3 DNA | CDR3 protein
TRBD1 | TRBJ2-7 | NA | TRBV30 | TGTGCCTGGGGGACAGAATACGAGCAGTACTTC | CAWGTEYEQYF
NA | TRBJ2-7 | few | TRBV7-2 | TGTGCCAGTAACCACGACAGTCCGCACTACGAGCAGTACTTC | CASNHDSPHYEQYF
TRBD1 | TRBJ1-2 | NA | TRBV30 | TGTGCCTGGAGTTCGAACAGGGGGGACTATGGCTACACCTTC | CAWSSNRGDYGYTF
TRBD2 | TRBJ2-5 | few | TRBV29-1 | TGCAGCGTTGTACGGACTAGCGGGGTCCCAGAGACCCAGTACTTC | CSVVRTSGVPETQYF
NA | TRBJ1-1 | NA | TRBV29-1 | TGCAGCGTTGTCAAGAGAGTCAACACTGAAGCTTTCTTT | CSVVKRVNTEAFF
NA | TRBJ2-3 | NA | TRBV7-2 | TGTGCCAGCAGCCCCCTTGGCGGGAACACAGATACGCAGTATTTT | CASSPLGGNTDTQYF
NA | TRBJ2-7 | NA | TRBV15 | TGTGCCACCAGCAGAGTGAACCCGGTTCGCGGCGAGCAGTACTTC | CATSRVNPVRGEQYF
NA | TRBJ1-4 | NA | TRBV30 | TGTGCCTGGAGGACTTATCCGGAGAATGAAAAACTGTTTTTT | CAWRTYPENEKLFF
NA | TRBJ2-1 | NA | TRBV2 | TGTGCCAGCAGTGACTTTCCCGCCAGGAATGAGCAGTTCTTC | CASSDFPARNEQFF
NA | TRBJ2-5 | few | TRBV5-6 | TGTGCCAGCAGCTCGCCCCGGGGCGGAGAGACCCAGTACTTC | CASSSPRGGETQYF
NA | TRBJ1-1 | NA | TRBV5-1 | TGCGCCAGCAGCTTGGCGCAGGGGTCGTACACTGAAGCTTTCTTT | CASSLAQGSYTEAFF
NA | TRBJ2-7 | many | TRBV28 | TGTGCCAGCAGTTTTCGGGAATACGAGCAGTACTTC | CASSFREYEQYF
TRBD2 | TRBJ2-3 | NA | TRBV10-3 | TGTGCCATCAGTGAGACTCTACCGGGACTAGCGGCAGATACGCAGTATTTT | CAISETLPGLAADTQYF
TRBD2 | TRBJ2-1 | few | TRBV18 | TGTGCCAGCTCACCACCGAGAGCGGGGGACCCTCATGAGCAGTTCTTC | CASSPPRAGDPHEQFF
NA | TRBJ2-1 | NA | TRBV5-1 | TGCGCCAGCAGCTCCGCGGGCCCCTACAATGAGCAGTTCTTC | CASSSAGPYNEQFF
TRBD2 | TRBJ2-3 | NA | TRBV4-2 | TGTGCCAGCAGCCAGGATAGCGGGGATTCAGATACGCAGTATTTT | CASSQDSGDSDTQYF
TRBD1 | TRBJ2-3 | NA | TRBV7-8 | TGTGCCAGCAGCTTCGCCGCCGACAGGGTATTTACGCAGTATTTT | CASSFAADRVFTQYF
NA | TRBJ2-5 | once | TRBV6-6 | TGTGCCAGCAGTTACGGGATTCAAGAGACCCAGTACTTC | CASSYGIQETQYF
TRBD1 | TRBJ2-4 | NA | TRBV29-1 | TGCAGCGTTGAAGAATTAGGGGGCGCTCATGAACTAGCCAAAAACATTCAGTACTTC | CSVEELGGAHELAKNIQYF
TRBD2 | TRBJ2-1 | NA | TRBV29-1 | TGCAGCGTTTTCAGGGGCCAAAGCGGGGGGCAATACAATGAGCAGTTCTTC | CSVFRGQSGGQYNEQFF
NA | TRBJ2-3 | once | TRBV29-1 | TGCAGCGTTGTTCAACGTTTTTTGGATACGCAGTATTTT | CSVVQRFLDTQYF
NA | TRBJ2-3 | NA | TRBV9 | TGTGCCAGCAGCCAAGGGACTGTAACAGATACGCAGTATTTT | CASSQGTVTDTQYF
NA | TRBJ2-1 | NA | TRBV25-1 | TGTGCCAGCAGTGGACAGGTTAACAATGAGCAGTTCTTC | CASSGQVNNEQFF
NA | TRBJ2-3 | NA | TRBV30 | TGTGCCTGGACAATTGGAGATACGCAGTATTTT | CAWTIGDTQYF
TRBD1 | TRBJ2-7 | NA | TRBV6-6 | TGTGCCAGCAGTTACTCGACAGACAGGGAGTACGAGCAGTACTTC | CASSYSTDREYEQYF
NA | TRBJ2-3 | few | TRBV19 | TGTGCCAGTAGTATAGGTACAGCGATGTCCACAGATACGCAGTATTTT | CASSIGTAMSTDTQYF
NA | TRBJ1-2 | many | TRBV6-6 | TGTGCCAGCAGTCCTGGGGCGTATGGCTACACCTTC | CASSPGAYGYTF
NA | TRBJ1-1 | NA | TRBV27 | TGTGCCAGCAGTTTTTCAGCGCGAAACACTGAAGCTTTCTTT | CASSFSARNTEAFF
NA | TRBJ1-4 | few | TRBV30 | TGTGCCTGGAGTCCCCAGGGGACTGAAAAACTGTTTTTT | CAWSPQGTEKLFF
TRBD1 | TRBJ2-7 | few | TRBV29-1 | TGCAGCTTCCGGACAGGGCCTTACGAGCAGTACTTC | CSFRTGPYEQYF
NA | TRBJ1-1 | NA | TRBV20-1 | TGCAGTGCTAAGGGCCTTGGGGCTTTCTTT | CSAKGLGAFF
TRBD1 | TRBJ2-7 | few | TRBV7-9 | TGTGCCAGCAGCTTAGACGGGACAGGGCCCTACGAGCAGTACTTC | CASSLDGTGPYEQYF
TRBD1 | TRBJ1-1 | few | TRBV10-2 | TGCGCCACCGCGGGACAGCTTAACACTGAAGCTTTCTTT | CATAGQLNTEAFF
NA | TRBJ1-4 | NA | TRBV11-2 | TGTGCCAGCAGCCTCCCACTGGGAGAAAAACTGTTTTTT | CASSLPLGEKLFF
NA | TRBJ2-5 | NA | TRBV29-1 | TGCAGCGTTGAGTATTTATGGGAGGAAGAGACCCAGTACTTC | CSVEYLWEEETQYF
NA | TRBJ2-3 | many | TRBV7-3 | TGTGCCAGCAGCCCCCGAGGAAGTAATACGCAGTATTTT | CASSPRGSNTQYF
TRBD2 | TRBJ2-1 | few | TRBV11-3 | TGTGCCAGCAGCTCCGGACTAGCGGGGGGAGGTTCCAATGAGCAGTTCTTC | CASSSGLAGGGSNEQFF